This T cell receptor (beta chain) is drawn from a study of blood T cell repertoires in COVID-19. Study background: COVID-19 samples, acute and convalescent, were from the United States, Italy and Spain. The analysed material was cDNA or gDNA that came from T cells, B-cell-depleted T cells, or PBMCs.

Per the original methods: Reference gene primer amplification gave estimated nucleated cell counts. Only in-frame clones appear in the TCRdb table, and some are missing; sequencing was by immunoSEQ multiplex PCR. V and J calls and clone size are as listed in that table; D and trimming were resolved from the DNA. This sample has approximately 85,000 clones; about nine tenths occur once, and the top ten carry 27%. This CDR3 is 13 amino acids long. Unmatched junction bases numbered 8, after V lost 7 bases and J lost 2 bases. The V gene's germline CDR1 is SQVTM and CDR2 ANQGSEA. This TCR came from a man aged 45-65 years with active or convalescent COVID-19. Material: peripheral blood. The genes are TRBV29-1 and TRBJ2-7, with 7 bases aligning to TRBD1. The CDR3: CSARQGVTYEQYF. CDR3 DNA sequence: TGCAGCGCGCGCCAGGGGGTTACCTACGAGCAGTACTTC.